This T cell receptor beta chain was identified in a study of cytomegalovirus exposure and HLA in healthy donors. The PCR contained 60 Vbeta and 13 Jbeta primers. The data were produced by immunoSEQ multiplex PCR, yet TCRdb's version contains in-frame clones alone and is incomplete. The repertoire has 150,000 to 200,000 clones, about four fifths of them found once; the top ten carry around 1.9%. Study-level points and caveats: A few chains tied to CMV proved CMV antigen-specific in vitro. Among TCR sequences, most were rare, though some public TCRs appeared in many donors. Within an earlier analysis, most TCR beta V segments proved productive either about 90% or about 30% of the time. Some TCR beta chains (more than 150 of them) were listed as cytomegalovirus-associated.

This clone was counted a few times. Its antigen remains unidentified. The CDR3 length is 16 residues. V gave up 0 bases and J gave up 0 bases, with 10 bases separating them. Sequenced input: PBMCs. This sequence joins TRBV5-3 and TRBJ1-5; a weak D match, TRBD1 (5 bases). TRBV5-3 has ORF status, its function being uncertain. This TCR derives from a woman aged 30 to 39 in good health and CMV-seronegative. CDR3 nucleotides: TGTGCCAGAAGCTTGGAGACAGTTGATAGCAATCAGCCCCAGCATTTT. Translating gives CARSLETVDSNQPQHF.